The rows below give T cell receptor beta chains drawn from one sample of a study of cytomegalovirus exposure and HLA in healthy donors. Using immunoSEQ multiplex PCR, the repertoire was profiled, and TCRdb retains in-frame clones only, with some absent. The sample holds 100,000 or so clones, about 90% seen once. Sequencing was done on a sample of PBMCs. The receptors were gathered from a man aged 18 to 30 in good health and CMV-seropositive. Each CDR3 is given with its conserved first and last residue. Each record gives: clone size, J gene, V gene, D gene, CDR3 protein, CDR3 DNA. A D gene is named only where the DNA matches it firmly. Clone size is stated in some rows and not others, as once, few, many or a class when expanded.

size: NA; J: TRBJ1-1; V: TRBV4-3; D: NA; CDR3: CASSQDGGASGTEAFF; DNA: TGCGCCAGCAGCCAAGATGGGGGGGCGTCTGGTACTGAAGCTTTCTTT
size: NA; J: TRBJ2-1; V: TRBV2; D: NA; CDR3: CASSVGTGSGNEQFF; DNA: TGTGCCAGCAGCGTTGGGACAGGTAGCGGGAATGAGCAGTTCTTC
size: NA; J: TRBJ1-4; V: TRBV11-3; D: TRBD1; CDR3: CASSRRTGLATNEKLFF; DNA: TGTGCCAGCAGCCGAAGGACAGGCCTTGCAACTAATGAAAAACTGTTTTTT
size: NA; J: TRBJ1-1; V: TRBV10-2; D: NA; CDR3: CASTGGWSTEAFF; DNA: TGCGCCAGCACTGGTGGCTGGTCCACTGAAGCTTTCTTT
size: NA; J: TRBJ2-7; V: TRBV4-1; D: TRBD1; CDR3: CASSRTGSYEQYF; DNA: TGCGCCAGCTCAAGGACAGGGTCCTACGAGCAGTACTTC
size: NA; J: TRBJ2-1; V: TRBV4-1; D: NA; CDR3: CASSQVPGMGYNEQFF; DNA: TGCGCCAGCAGCCAAGTTCCCGGGATGGGGTACAATGAGCAGTTCTTC
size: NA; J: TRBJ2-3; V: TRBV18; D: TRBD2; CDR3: CASSRLAGGATDTQYF; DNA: TGTGCCAGCTCACGTTTAGCGGGAGGGGCCACAGATACGCAGTATTTT
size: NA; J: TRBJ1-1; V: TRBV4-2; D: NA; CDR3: CASSQDPGRPEAFF; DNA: TGTGCCAGCAGCCAAGATCCGGGAAGGCCTGAAGCTTTCTTT
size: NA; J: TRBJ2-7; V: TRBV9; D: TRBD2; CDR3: CASSVATSGSYEQYF; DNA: TGTGCCAGCAGCGTAGCAACTAGCGGTTCCTACGAGCAGTACTTC
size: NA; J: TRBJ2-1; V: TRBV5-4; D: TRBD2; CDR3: CASSFHGGRGDSYNEQFF; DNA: TGTGCCAGCAGCTTCCATGGGGGGAGGGGCGACTCCTACAATGAGCAGTTCTTC
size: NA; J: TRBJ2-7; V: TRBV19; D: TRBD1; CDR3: CASSYDRGREQYF; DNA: TGTGCCAGTAGTTATGACAGGGGCCGGGAGCAGTACTTC
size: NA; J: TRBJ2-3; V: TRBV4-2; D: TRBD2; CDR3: CASSQDYAPGTSGSTDTQYF; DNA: TGTGCCAGCAGCCAAGACTACGCACCCGGGACTAGCGGAAGCACAGATACGCAGTATTTT
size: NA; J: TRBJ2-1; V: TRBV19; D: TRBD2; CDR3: CASSPTRGRGEQFF; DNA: TGTGCCAGTAGTCCCACCCGGGGGAGGGGTGAGCAGTTCTTC
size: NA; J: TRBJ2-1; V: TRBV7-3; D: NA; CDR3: CASSLNGGAHNEQFF; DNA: TGTGCCAGCAGCTTAAATGGCGGGGCCCACAATGAGCAGTTCTTC
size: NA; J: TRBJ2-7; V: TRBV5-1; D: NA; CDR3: CASSLLSGFSYEQYF; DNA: TGCGCCAGCAGCTTGTTATCGGGATTCTCCTACGAGCAGTACTTC
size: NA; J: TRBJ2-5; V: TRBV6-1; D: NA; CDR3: CASSELRETQYF; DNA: TGTGCCAGCAGTGAACTGCGTGAGACCCAGTACTTC
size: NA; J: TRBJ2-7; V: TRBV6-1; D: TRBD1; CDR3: CASSEGTGWTGITYEQYF; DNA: TGTGCCAGCAGTGAGGGTACGGGTTGGACAGGGATAACCTACGAGCAGTACTTC
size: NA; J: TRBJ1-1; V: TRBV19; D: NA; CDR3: CASSVDRQTYAFF; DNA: TGTGCCAGTAGTGTCGACAGACAAACTTATGCTTTCTTT
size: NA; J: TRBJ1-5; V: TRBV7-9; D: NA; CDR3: CASSLDTNQPQHF; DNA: TGTGCCAGCAGCTTAGATACTAATCAGCCCCAGCATTTT
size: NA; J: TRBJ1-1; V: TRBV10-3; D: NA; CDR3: CAISESIRNTEAFF; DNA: TGTGCCATCAGTGAGTCGATTAGAAACACTGAAGCTTTCTTT
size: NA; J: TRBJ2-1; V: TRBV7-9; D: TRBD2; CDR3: CASSKSGRAYNEQFF; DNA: TGTGCCAGCAGCAAGAGCGGGAGGGCCTACAATGAGCAGTTCTTC
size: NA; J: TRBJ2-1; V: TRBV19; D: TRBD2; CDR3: CASSIDSSGGQLLRNEQFF; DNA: TGTGCCAGTAGTATTGATTCATCGGGGGGGCAGTTACTACGCAATGAGCAGTTCTTC
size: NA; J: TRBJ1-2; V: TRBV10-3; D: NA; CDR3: CAISESARAIYGYTF; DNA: TGTGCCATCAGTGAGTCGGCCAGGGCTATCTATGGCTACACCTTC
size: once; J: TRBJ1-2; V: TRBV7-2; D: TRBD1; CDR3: CASSLDGSGQGLSNYGYTF; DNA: TGTGCCAGCAGCTTAGATGGAAGTGGACAGGGGTTATCGAACTATGGCTACACCTTC
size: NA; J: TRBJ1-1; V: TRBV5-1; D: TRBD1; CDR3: CASSTDRVGSEAFF; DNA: TGCGCCAGCAGCACGGACAGGGTAGGCTCCGAAGCTTTCTTT
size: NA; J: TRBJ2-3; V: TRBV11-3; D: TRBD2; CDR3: CASSQNLAGDPTDTQYF; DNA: TGTGCCAGCAGCCAGAATCTAGCGGGGGACCCCACAGATACGCAGTATTTT
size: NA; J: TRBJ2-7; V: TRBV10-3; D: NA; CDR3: CAVGSGPGGYEQYF; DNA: TGTGCCGTTGGATCCGGGCCAGGAGGCTACGAGCAGTACTTC
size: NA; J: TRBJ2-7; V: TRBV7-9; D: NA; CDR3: CASSQKRDAAGLGYEQYF; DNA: TGTGCCAGCAGTCAAAAAAGAGACGCGGCGGGTCTTGGGTACGAGCAGTACTTC
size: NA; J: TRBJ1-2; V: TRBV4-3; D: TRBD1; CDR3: CASSPGQGALYGYTF; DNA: TGCGCCAGCAGCCCAGGACAGGGGGCTTTATATGGCTACACCTTC
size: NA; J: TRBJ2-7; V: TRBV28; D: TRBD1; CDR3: CASRTSGQGLEQYF; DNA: TGTGCCAGCAGGACTTCAGGACAGGGGTTGGAGCAGTACTTC
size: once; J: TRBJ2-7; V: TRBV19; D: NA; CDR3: CASSIGLAYEQYF; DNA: TGTGCCAGTAGTATTGGTCTAGCTTACGAGCAGTACTTC
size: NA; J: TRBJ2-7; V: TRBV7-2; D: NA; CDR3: CASSRLGGQGYEQYF; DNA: TGTGCCAGCAGCCGTCTCGGGGGGCAAGGCTACGAGCAGTACTTC